These 15 T cell receptor beta chains were all obtained from the same sample, sequenced in a study of blood T cell repertoires in COVID-19. Here immunoSEQ multiplex PCR was the method, and the copy in TCRdb shows in-frame clones only, minus some. The sample contains around 150,000 clones, just over 90% of which appear only once. Sequencing was done on a sample of peripheral blood. All receptors derive from a man younger than 30 with acute or convalescent COVID-19.

CDR3 coding DNA: TGTGCCAGCAGTGTTATACAGGGGGCAGAAAGTGGCTACACCTTC. Translated: CASSVIQGAESGYTF. The gene calls are TRBV2 and TRBJ1-2, with 9 bases identical to TRBD1. The CDR3 has 15 residues. The V and J ends lost 4 bases and 7 bases, in that order; junction bases with no gene match: 10. Per the germline V gene, CDR1 is SNHLY and CDR2 is FYNNEI.

The chain has TRBV7-9 and TRBJ1-6; TRBD1 matches 9 bases. CDR1 and CDR2 from the germline V gene are SEHNR and FQNEAQ (reference sequence). The V segment lost 4 bases and the J segment 8 bases; nucleotides outside the gene matches: 3. The length of the CDR3 is 14 residues. CDR3 sequence: CASSSTGGDSPLHF. The CDR3, as DNA: TGTGCCAGCAGCTCGACAGGGGGGGATTCACCCCTCCACTTT.

The chain is built from TRBV4-2 and TRBJ2-1; 13 bases map to TRBD2. CDR1 and CDR2 from the germline V gene are LGHNA and YNFKEQ. Trimming removed 3 bases from V and 7 bases from J; junction bases left unmatched: 9. The CDR3 consists of 17 residues. CDR3 nucleotide sequence: TGTGCCAGCAGCCAGCCCTCCGGGACTAGCGGGGTAAATGAGCAGTTCTTC. Amino acid sequence: CASSQPSGTSGVNEQFF.

The chain carries TRBV11-2 and TRBJ1-3; D is perhaps TRBD1 (6 bases). The V end was cut by 5 bases, the J end by 0 bases, with 11 bases between. The CDR3 spans 15 residues. The V gene's germline CDR1 is SGHAT and CDR2 FQNNGV. The CDR3, as DNA: TGTGCCAGCAGCGACGGACAGTTCTCTGGAAACACCATATATTTT. Translation: CASSDGQFSGNTIYF.

The J gene is TRBJ1-1, the V gene TRBV2; D is perhaps TRBD1 (5 bases). V lost 7 bases and J lost 5, with 8 bases in between. The CDR3 is made up of 11 amino acids. CDR1 and CDR2 (germline): SNHLY, FYNNEI. The DNA of the CDR3 is TGTGCCAGCATGACAGTTACTGAAGCTTTCTTT. Translated: CASMTVTEAFF.

V gene TRBV18 combines with J gene TRBJ2-1; D is unclear. Germline CDR1 is KGHSH and CDR2 is LQKENI. The V and J ends lost 2 bases and 5 bases respectively, with 10 bases between them. This CDR3 spans 14 amino acids. This chain's CDR3 is CASSPRGLDNEQFF. CDR3 bases: TGTGCCAGCTCACCAAGAGGATTGGACAATGAGCAGTTCTTC.

The chain employs TRBV5-1 and TRBJ2-3; 8 bases agree with TRBD1. With V trimmed by 4 bases and J by 4 bases, 5 bases remained unmatched. The CDR3 covers 14 residues. Germline V gives CDR1 SGHRS, CDR2 YFSETQ. The CDR3 region is CASSMGQVPDTQYF. CDR3 sequence (DNA): TGCGCCAGCAGCATGGGACAGGTTCCAGATACGCAGTATTTT.

The J gene is TRBJ2-2, the V gene TRBV24-1, with 8 bases that match TRBD2. Per germline, CDR1 KGHDR and CDR2 SFDVKD. The CDR3 sequence is 16 residues long. V was pared by 3 bases and J by 1 base, with 3 bases of the junction left unmatched. CDR3 region: CATSDKSGRNTGELFF. Here the CDR3 DNA reads TGTGCCACCAGTGATAAAAGCGGGAGGAACACCGGGGAGCTGTTTTTT.

The chain links TRBV19 to TRBJ2-2, with D unclear. CDR1 LNHDA and CDR2 SQIVND come from the germline V gene (reference sequence). The ends were cut back, 8 bases at V and 0 bases at J, with 16 bases in the middle. The CDR3 covers 16 residues. The CDR3 DNA reads as TGTGCCAGTTCAATTCTTACAACGACGAACACCGGGGAGCTGTTTTTT. It translates to CASSILTTTNTGELFF.

The V call is TRBV6-5, the J call TRBJ1-5; D may be TRBD1 (5 bases). CDR1 is MNHEY and CDR2 is SVGAGI in the germline V gene. The V gene lost 6 bases and the J gene lost 3 bases, with 12 bases spanning the gap. The length of the CDR3 is 14 residues. In DNA, the CDR3 is TGTGCCAGCAGATCCTACAGGTCCAATCAGCCCCAGCATTTT. Encoded protein: CASRSYRSNQPQHF.

This clone was observed a single time. DNA of the CDR3: TGTGCCAGCTCACCACTTATAGCAGGGGTGAAGGAGACCCAGTACTTC. As protein: CASSPLIAGVKETQYF. This chain links TRBV18 with TRBJ2-5; D might be TRBD1 (6 bases). Germline loops: CDR1 KGHSH, CDR2 LQKENI. The CDR3 has 16 amino acids. V lost 1 base and J lost 5, with 17 bases in between.

This clone came up once. The rearrangement uses TRBV3-1 (or the pseudogene TRBV3-2) and TRBJ1-2, with D hard to call. Trimming pared 1 base from V and 1 base from J, leaving 4 bases between. This CDR3 is built from 13 residues. Germline CDR1 is LGHDT and CDR2 is YNNKEL (reference sequence). CDR3 residues: CASSQADNYGYTF. The CDR3 DNA is TGTGCCAGCAGCCAAGCAGATAACTATGGCTACACCTTC.

This sequence joins TRBV18 and TRBJ1-1; 8 bases are shared with TRBD1. The V and J ends lost 2 bases and 1 base, in that order; junction bases with no gene match: 3. The CDR3 length is 15 residues. Germline assignment: CDR1 KGHSH and CDR2 LQKENI. The CDR3 is CASSPITGGNTEAFF. CDR3 sequence (DNA): TGTGCCAGCTCACCAATCACAGGGGGGAACACTGAAGCTTTCTTT. Drawing the rest from reference TRBV18 and TRBJ1-1, the complete variable domain is NAGVMQNPRHLVRRRGQEARLRCSPMKGHSHVYWYRQLPEEGLKFMVYLQKENIIDESGMPKERFSAEFPKEGPSILRIQQVVRGDSAAYFCASSPITGGNTEAFFGQGTRLTVV.

J is TRBJ1-1 and V is TRBV6-2 or TRBV6-3; 7 nucleotides line up with TRBD1. CDR3 length: 16 amino acids. Per the germline V gene, CDR1 is MNHEY and CDR2 is SVGEGT. Unmatched junction bases numbered 13, after V lost 6 bases and J lost 3 bases. The CDR3 DNA is TGTGCCAGCAGCCCTCTCGAGGGGGCCGACCACACTGAAGCTTTCTTT. Translation gives CASSPLEGADHTEAFF.

The chain combines TRBV28 with TRBJ1-2, with a tentative D call TRBD1 (6 bases). Looked up from germline, CDR1 is MDHEN and CDR2 is SYDVKM. The CDR3 contains 14 residues. The V gene lost 7 bases and the J gene lost 2 bases, with 14 bases spanning the gap. CDR3 protein: CASIPGHRNYGYTF. In DNA form, the CDR3 reads TGTGCCAGCATCCCGGGACACCGAAACTATGGCTACACCTTC.